This TCR beta chain was profiled in a study of T cells after yellow fever vaccination. Template-switching 5'RACE yielded the TCR cDNA; a universal primer site and UMIs were added in the process. From the 5' RACE reads, TCRdb called clonotypes with MiXCR, one entry per CDR3 protein. The sample records about 220,000 distinct CDR3 sequences, 3% to 4% being singletons. Note on this clonotype: Its specificity is unknown.

Overall study findings and caveats: Most clones from primary vaccination were detected again post-booster (around 95% CD4, roughly 85% CD8). A faster peak, day 5 versus 15, was reached by the weaker secondary response.

Germline lookup yields CDR1 SGHTA and CDR2 FQGNSA. The CDR3 has 16 amino acids. J gave up 7 bases and V 1 base, and 8 bases lay outside the gene matches. The sequencing here drew on CD4+ T cells sorted from PBMCs, taken 10 days after the yellow fever booster vaccination. J is TRBJ2-1 and V is TRBV7-2; the match to TRBD2 covers 9 bases. This clonotype was obtained from a man between 18 and 29 years old who received the YFV17D yellow fever vaccine. CDR3 sequence (DNA): TGTGCCAGCAGCTTAGTACTCTCCCTAGCGGGGAATGAGCAGTTCTTC. Its protein is CASSLVLSLAGNEQFF.